The T cell receptor (beta chain) under discussion was sequenced for a study of T cells in Graves' hyperthyroidism and ophthalmopathy. Study outcomes and limitations: Blood held most thyroid clonotypes expanded above 0.001 frequency.

TCR beta CDR3 regions were amplified from RNA transcripts. A set of HTBI primers served as the primers for a first-round RT-PCR of the TCR CDR3. TCRdb re-derived calls from the multiplex PCR reads in MiXCR, one entry per CDR3 protein. Of roughly 100,000 distinct CDR3 sequences listed, about 45% are singletons. In its sample, this clonotype was seen many times. Antigen: not known. V was clipped by 3 bases and J by 7 bases; unmatched bases: 9. The CDR3 covers 14 residues. The germline CDR1 and CDR2 sequences are DFQATT and SNEGSKA (reference sequence). Under 12 ml fresh peripheral blood yielded the PBMCs.

Source material: blood. The J gene is TRBJ2-1, the V gene TRBV20-1; 7 bases are a match to TRBD2. The receptor comes from a man aged 40-49 years with Graves' hyperthyroidism. The CDR3 nucleotides are TGCAGTGCTAGTCGGGCGGGAGAAGGGAATGAGCAGTTCTTC. This gives the protein CSASRAGEGNEQFF.